Reported below is one T cell receptor beta chain. The antigen remains unidentified. The source of the sample is a study of T cells after posttransplantation cyclophosphamide. Study results and caveats: Donor-recipient repertoire similarity was low at 1-2 months, rising over year one. TRB overlap between skin or GI tissue T cells and blood was limited.

CDR1 is MDHEN and CDR2 is SYDVKM in the germline V gene. The CDR3 length is 14 residues. J gave up 3 bases and V 9 bases, and 7 bases lay outside the gene matches. Generated by immunoSEQ multiplex PCR, the TCRdb table keeps only in-frame clones and is missing some. The table has tens of thousands of clones, 73% seen once. The sequence came from a woman aged 60 to 75 in good health, CMV-negative, and a related stem cell transplant donor. The specimen sequenced was memory CD4+ T cells sorted from PBMCs. The rearrangement uses TRBV28 and TRBJ2-3; 9 nucleotides match TRBD2. CDR3 sequence (DNA): TGTGCCAGTCCCCCCGCGGGAGGGACAGATACGCAGTATTTT. Amino acid sequence: CASPPAGGTDTQYF. The whole variable domain, filled in from reference TRBV28 and TRBJ2-3, reads DVKVTQSSRYLVKRTGEKVFLECVQDMDHENMFWYRQDPGLGLRLIYFSYDVKMKEKGDIPEGYSVSREKKERFSLILESASTNQTSMYLCASPPAGGTDTQYFGPGTRLTVL.